These 26 T cell receptor beta chains share one sample of origin, sequenced in a study of shared clonotypes between healthy human individuals. The data were produced by immunoSEQ multiplex PCR, yet TCRdb's version contains in-frame clones alone and is incomplete. The table has 950,000 to 1,100,000 clones, roughly 74% seen once. Sequencing was carried out using memory CD4+ T cells from PBMCs. Subset of the sample: CD45RA-negative fraction. Receptors originate from a young man in good health. Some clones in this sample may be carry-over from other donors' samples.

This chain links TRBV27 with TRBJ2-3; 9 bases align to TRBD2. CDR3 length equals 18 residues. Germline-derived CDR1 and CDR2 are MNHEY and SMNVEV (reference sequence). V lost 3 bases to trimming and J lost 0 bases; unmatched junction nucleotides: 10. CDR3 nucleotide sequence: TGTGCCAGCAGTTTCCAACCCCCGGGACTAGCTAGCACAGATACGCAGTATTTT. This translates into CASSFQPPGLASTDTQYF.

CDR3 residues: CASSVGDRAHNEQFF. The CDR3 DNA reads TGTGCCAGCAGCGTAGGGGACAGGGCCCACAATGAGCAGTTCTTC. The chain recombines TRBV9 with TRBJ2-1; 9 bases agree with TRBD1. J lost 5 bases, V lost 0 bases, and 3 bases had no gene match. Germline V gene data show CDR1 as SGDLS and CDR2 as YYNGEE. CDR3 size: 15 residues.

The chain employs TRBV5-1 and TRBJ2-1; no clear D. V lost 7 bases to trimming and J lost 7 bases, with 21 bases between them. Germline CDR1 and CDR2: SGHRS and YFSETQ. CDR3 length: 15 amino acids. The CDR3 reads CASALLGPVGNEQFF. CDR3 in DNA: TGCGCCAGCGCCCTGTTAGGACCTGTGGGTAATGAGCAGTTCTTC.

The chain combines TRBV19 with TRBJ2-3, with 8 bases lining up with TRBD1. V was pared by 10 bases and J by 7 bases, with 13 bases of the junction left unmatched. Germline V gene lookup returns CDR1 LNHDA and CDR2 SQIVND (reference sequence). The CDR3 length is 14 residues. Here the CDR3 DNA reads TGTGCCACCACTCCCACAGGGGGTCTAAATACGCAGTATTTT. Translation gives CATTPTGGLNTQYF.

This chain uses TRBV7-6 with TRBJ2-7; TRBD1 is a possible D gene (6 bases). Germline V gives CDR1 SGHVS, CDR2 FNYEAQ. The CDR3 has 16 residues. Deletions cut 1 base from V and 1 base from J, with 14 bases between. This CDR3 reads CASSLEGTGPSYEQYF. In DNA, the CDR3 is TGTGCCAGCAGCTTAGAGGGCACAGGGCCTTCCTACGAGCAGTACTTC.

A remark on this clone: A read error may explain this, as a much larger clone is one base away. This chain uses TRBV11-2 with TRBJ2-7, with D hard to call. The germline gives CDR1 SGHAT, CDR2 FQNNGV. V was clipped by 4 bases and J by 5 bases, with 6 bases between them. The CDR3 spans 11 residues. The CDR3 loop is CASSSYHEQYF. The CDR3 DNA is TGTGCCAGCAGCTCCTACCACGAGCAGTACTTC.

This clone appeared once. The V gene is TRBV7-2, the J gene TRBJ2-5; a weak D match, TRBD2 (5 bases). Germline CDR1 is SGHTA and CDR2 is FQGNSA. There are 14 residues in the CDR3. Between the trimmed V and J ends, which lost 1 base and 5 bases, there was a span of 11 bases. This CDR3 reads CASSLVRAWETQYF. CDR3 in DNA: TGTGCCAGCAGCTTAGTGCGGGCCTGGGAGACCCAGTACTTC.

This clone was found once. CDR3 residues: CAWNIGFYEQYF. Here the CDR3 DNA reads TGTGCCTGGAATATAGGGTTCTACGAGCAGTACTTC. The genes are TRBV30 and TRBJ2-7; D is uncertain. CDR3 length: 12 amino acids. V shed 4 bases and J shed 3 bases, with 10 bases lying between them. The germline V gene has CDR1 GTSNPN and CDR2 SVGIG (reference sequence).

The chain joins TRBV7-2 to TRBJ1-2, with TRBD1 matching 8 bases. The CDR3 length is 14 residues. Per the germline V gene, CDR1 is SGHTA and CDR2 is FQGNSA. Unmatched junction bases numbered 5, after V lost 1 base and J lost 7 bases. The DNA of the CDR3 is TGTGCCAGCAGCTTAGAGCCAGGGGGCGGTGGCTACACCTTC. Its protein is CASSLEPGGGGYTF. The full variable domain, its missing parts supplied by reference TRBV7-2 and TRBJ1-2, is GAGVSQSPSNKVTEKGKDVELRCDPISGHTALYWYRQSLGQGLEFLIYFQGNSAPDKSGLPSDRFSAERTGGSVSTLTIQRTQQEDSAVYLCASSLEPGGGGYTFGSGTRLTVV.

The V gene is TRBV4-2, the J gene TRBJ2-1; TRBD2 aligns across 7 bases. Germline CDR1 is LGHNA and CDR2 is YNFKEQ. The CDR3 runs 17 residues. With 0 bases clipped from V and 4 bases from J, the junction kept 9 bases outside the gene matches. The CDR3 spells CASSQDISASGYNEQFF. DNA for the CDR3: TGTGCCAGCAGCCAAGATATCTCGGCTAGCGGATACAATGAGCAGTTCTTC.

The rearrangement links TRBV4-1 to TRBJ2-3; the D is unclear. The V gene lost 1 base and the J gene lost 0 bases, with 5 bases spanning the gap. This CDR3 spans 14 amino acids. Germline values: CDR1 MGHRA, CDR2 YSYEKL. CDR3 in DNA: TGCGCCAGCAGCCAAGCGCGGAGCACAGATACGCAGTATTTT. Protein sequence: CASSQARSTDTQYF.

This clone was recorded at least ten times. The rearrangement joins TRBV18 to TRBJ1-5, with D perhaps matching TRBD1 (6 bases). The CDR3 spans 15 residues. CDR1 and CDR2 (germline): KGHSH, LQKENI. The V end was cut by 9 bases, the J end by 7 bases, with 22 bases between. Here the CDR3 reads CASNWEQGRLQPQHF. Written as DNA, the CDR3 is TGTGCCAGTAATTGGGAACAGGGTCGGTTGCAGCCCCAGCATTTT.

The V gene is TRBV6-1, the J gene TRBJ2-2; D assignment may be TRBD1 or TRBD2 (5 bases each). The CDR3 sequence is 14 residues long. V lost 5 bases, J lost 4 bases, and 11 bases lay in between. Germline V gene data show CDR1 as MNHNS and CDR2 as SASEGT. As DNA, the CDR3 is TGTGCCAGCAGTCAGGGACCTCTCACCGGGGAGCTGTTTTTT. Translation: CASSQGPLTGELFF.

This clone was recorded once. The J gene is TRBJ2-7, the V gene TRBV29-1; D ambiguous. The CDR3 totals 12 residues. CDR1 and CDR2 (germline): SQVTM, ANQGSEA. V lost 6 bases and J lost 3, with 12 bases in between. The CDR3 is CSVAPGVYEQYF. CDR3 in DNA: TGCAGCGTCGCTCCTGGCGTCTACGAGCAGTACTTC.

The chain uses TRBV4-3 and TRBJ2-3; D call uncertain. Per germline, CDR1 LGHNA and CDR2 YSLEER. Trimming removed 4 bases from V and 3 bases from J, with 11 bases in between. The CDR3 runs 14 residues. DNA for the CDR3: TGCGCCAGCAGCCTCCGAACCGGGACAGATACGCAGTATTTT. Translated, it gives CASSLRTGTDTQYF.

The table lists this clone with a few counts. V and J are TRBV10-3 and TRBJ1-5, with D perhaps TRBD1 (6 bases). The germline V gene encodes CDR1 ENHRY and CDR2 SYGVKD. V lost 10 bases and J lost 2, with 9 bases in between. The CDR3 has 12 amino acids. The CDR3 nucleotides read TGTGCCACCTCAGGGGGCAATCAGCCCCAGCATTTT. As protein: CATSGGNQPQHF.

The chain carries TRBV29-1 and TRBJ1-1; D might be TRBD1 (5 bases). The CDR3 has 15 amino acids. From germline, CDR1 is SQVTM and CDR2 ANQGSEA. Trimming took 7 bases from V and 1 from J, leaving 19 bases between them. The CDR3, as DNA: TGCAGCGGGGGGAGGGGCCGAGGTACGAACACTGAAGCTTTCTTT. It codes for CSGGRGRGTNTEAFF. Supplemented by reference TRBV29-1 and TRBJ1-1, the full variable domain reads SAVISQKPSRDICQRGTSLTIQCQVDSQVTMMFWYRQQPGQSLTLIATANQGSEATYESGFVIDKFPISRPNLTFSTLTVSNMSPEDSSIYLCSGGRGRGTNTEAFFGQGTRLTVV.

V is TRBV6-5 and J is TRBJ2-7; TRBD2 matches 9 bases. Trimming at V came to 7 bases and at J to 3 bases, leaving 7 bases not matched to a gene. Germline CDR1 is MNHEY and CDR2 is SVGAGI. This CDR3 comprises 14 residues. Here the CDR3 DNA reads TGTGCCAGCAAGCCTAGCGGGACGATCTACGAGCAGTACTTC. Protein sequence: CASKPSGTIYEQYF.

The chain employs TRBV10-3 and TRBJ2-6; D gene unclear. V shed 10 bases and J shed 1 base, with 14 bases lying between them. The CDR3 has 15 amino acids. Germline V lookup: CDR1 ENHRY, CDR2 SYGVKD. CDR3 coding DNA: TGTGCCAGCGGCCTAACCGGATCTGGGGCCAACGTCCTGACTTTC. Its protein is CASGLTGSGANVLTF.

This sequence joins TRBV5-1 and TRBJ1-2; no definite D call. Germline CDR1 SGHRS, CDR2 YFSETQ. The CDR3 has 16 amino acids. V was shortened by 0 bases and J by 2 bases, with 14 bases between the two germline ends. The CDR3 reads CASSLGPRALNYGYTF. DNA of the CDR3: TGCGCCAGCAGCTTGGGCCCCCGGGCCTTAAACTATGGCTACACCTTC.

V is TRBV6-1 and J is TRBJ1-1; 9 bases fit TRBD1. Germline V gene lookup returns CDR1 MNHNS and CDR2 SASEGT. V trimming: 10 bases; J trimming: 4 bases; junction bases outside the gene matches: 7. The CDR3 contains 13 residues. The CDR3 sequence: CATFRDRATEAFF. The CDR3 nucleotides read TGTGCCACCTTCCGGGACAGGGCCACTGAAGCTTTCTTT.

As to this clone: The same CDR3 is also encoded by other DNA sequences in this sample. The CDR3, as DNA: TGTGCCAGCAGTTACAGTAGGGGAGAGACCCAGTACTTC. Protein: CASSYSRGETQYF. The V gene is TRBV6-5, the J gene TRBJ2-5; TRBD1 is a possible D gene (5 bases). Germline V gene data show CDR1 as MNHEY and CDR2 as SVGAGI. There are 13 residues in the CDR3. V was clipped by 2 bases and J by 4 bases, with 8 bases between them.

The chain uses TRBV5-1 and TRBJ1-2; TRBD1 is a possible D gene (5 bases). CDR3 length equals 15 residues. Trimming pared 6 bases from V and 8 bases from J, leaving 23 bases between. The germline CDR1 and CDR2 sequences are SGHRS and YFSETQ. The CDR3, as DNA: TGCGCCAGCACCATGCCGGGGGGGACTACTAGCGGCTACACCTTC. This codes for CASTMPGGTTSGYTF.

The V and J genes are TRBV15 and TRBJ2-1; the D is unclear. The germline V gene has CDR1 LNHNV and CDR2 YYDKDF (reference sequence). The V and J ends lost 5 bases and 0 bases respectively, with 20 bases between them. The CDR3 is made up of 18 amino acids. CDR3 nucleotide sequence: TGTGCCACCAGCCCGAGCAACCCGTTCCAGAACTCCTACAATGAGCAGTTCTTC. Translating it yields CATSPSNPFQNSYNEQFF. Using reference TRBV15 and TRBJ2-1 for the parts outside the CDR3, the full variable domain is DAMVIQNPRYQVTQFGKPVTLSCSQTLNHNVMYWYQQKSSQAPKLLFHYYDKDFNNEADTPDNFQSRRPNTSFCFLDIRSPGLGDTAMYLCATSPSNPFQNSYNEQFFGPGTRLTVL.

In DNA form, the CDR3 reads TGTGCCACCGTTGAGGGGAGCTCTGGAAACACCATATATTTT. It translates to CATVEGSSGNTIYF. This chain links TRBV18 with TRBJ1-3, with TRBD1 as a possible D gene (5 bases). Germline values: CDR1 KGHSH, CDR2 LQKENI. The CDR3 covers 14 residues. V lost 10 bases and J lost 0, with 13 bases in between.

In its sample, this clone was seen many times. The rearrangement uses TRBV2 and TRBJ1-4, with 9 bases lining up with TRBD1. The CDR3 has 14 residues. Germline lookup yields CDR1 SNHLY and CDR2 FYNNEI. The trim removed 5 bases at V and 6 bases at J, leaving 4 bases unmatched. This CDR3 is CASSYGTGYEKLFF. CDR3 DNA: TGTGCCAGCAGTTACGGGACAGGGTATGAAAAACTGTTTTTT.